These 15 T cell receptor beta chains were sequenced from one sample in a study of T cell repertoires in cytomegalovirus infection. Their cognate antigens are unknown. Using its own MiXCR run on the reads, TCRdb lists one record per CDR3 protein. In the table there are 300,000 to 400,000 distinct CDR3 sequences, 25% to 30% of which are singletons. This specimen was cultured PBMCs, taken from culture after CMV antigen stimulation. The source is a human donor in good health (CMV status not recorded). Some clones in this sample may be carry-over from other donors' samples.

In this sample, this clonotype turned up a few times. CDR3 DNA: TGTGCCGCCGCGCCCCGGGACGGGGAGCTGTTTTTT. As protein: CAAAPRDGELFF. This rearrangement joins TRBV12-3 or TRBV12-4 to TRBJ2-2; tentative D call: TRBD2 (5 bases). Trimming left V 11 bases short and J 7 bases short, with 14 bases between. The CDR3 extends over 12 amino acids.

The J gene is TRBJ2-7, the V gene TRBV3-1; D could derive from TRBD1 or TRBD2 (6 bases each). Per germline, CDR1 LGHDT and CDR2 YNNKEL (reference sequence). CDR3 length: 14 amino acids. V was shortened by 0 bases and J by 6 bases, with 12 bases between the two germline ends. The CDR3 sequence is CASSQDLWGAEQYF. The CDR3 DNA sequence: TGTGCCAGCAGCCAAGATCTTTGGGGGGCCGAGCAGTACTTC.

The rearrangement uses TRBV19 and TRBJ2-1; 9 bases map to TRBD2. The CDR3 length is 16 residues. V dropped 9 bases and J dropped 7; count of bases not matched to a gene: 16. Germline CDR1 LNHDA, CDR2 SQIVND (reference sequence). Here the CDR3 DNA reads TGTGCCAGCCAACCCTCCCATAGCGGGGGAGGGAATGAGCAGTTCTTC. This encodes CASQPSHSGGGNEQFF. Using reference TRBV19 and TRBJ2-1 for the parts outside the CDR3, the full variable domain is DGGITQSPKYLFRKEGQNVTLSCEQNLNHDAMYWYRQDPGQGLRLIYYSQIVNDFQKGDIAEGYSVSREKKESFPLTVTSAQKNPTAFYLCASQPSHSGGGNEQFFGPGTRLTVL.

This clonotype was counted at least ten times. This chain joins TRBV11-2 and TRBJ2-4, with 7 positions matching TRBD2. Germline CDR1 SGHAT, CDR2 FQNNGV. Trimming removed 0 bases from V and 6 bases from J; junction bases left unmatched: 11. The CDR3 runs 17 residues. CDR3 protein: CASSLDKGTGTTNIQYF. The CDR3 DNA is TGTGCCAGCAGCTTAGATAAGGGCACCGGGACTACAAACATTCAGTACTTC.

The chain joins TRBV9 to TRBJ1-3; D possibly corresponds to TRBD1 (5 bases). V lost 4 bases and J lost 0, with 14 bases in between. CDR3 length: 16 amino acids. Germline V gene sequence: CDR1 SGDLS, CDR2 YYNGEE. CDR3 sequence (DNA): TGTGCCAGCAGCCTAACTGACAGAAGCTCTGGAAACACCATATATTTT. Its protein product is CASSLTDRSSGNTIYF.

This clonotype was detected only a few times. This sequence joins TRBV7-2 and TRBJ1-2, with D possibly matching TRBD1 (6 bases). The length of the CDR3 is 15 residues. With 5 bases removed from V and 4 bases from J, the gap between germline ends came to 17 bases. Per the germline V gene, CDR1 is SGHTA and CDR2 is FQGNSA. CDR3 region: CASSPDSRLFYGYTF. CDR3 nucleotides: TGTGCCAGCAGCCCGGACAGTCGTCTTTTCTATGGCTACACCTTC.

This clonotype has a handful of counts. The J gene is TRBJ2-3, the V gene TRBV6-1; a possible D gene is TRBD2 (5 bases). Trimming pared 1 base from V and 5 bases from J, leaving 10 bases between. Germline values: CDR1 MNHNS, CDR2 SASEGT. The CDR3 covers 14 residues. The CDR3 DNA is TGTGCCAGCAGTGAAGTTCGGGCGGGAGATACGCAGTATTTT. Its protein is CASSEVRAGDTQYF.

V and J are TRBV28 and TRBJ2-5; 8 nucleotides align to TRBD1. Per germline, CDR1 MDHEN and CDR2 SYDVKM. This CDR3 is 14 amino acids long. V lost 2 bases, J lost 4 bases, and 3 bases stayed unmatched. CDR3 DNA sequence: TGTGCCAGCAGTTTACGGGACAGGCGAGAGACCCAGTACTTC. Encoded protein: CASSLRDRRETQYF.

This chain links TRBV9 with TRBJ1-3; 7 bases agree with TRBD1. This CDR3 comprises 15 residues. V shed 4 bases, J shed 5 bases, and the junction held 9 bases outside the gene matches. CDR1 is SGDLS and CDR2 is YYNGEE in the germline V gene. CDR3 sequence reads: CASSPSGGMRNTIYF. CDR3 sequence (DNA): TGTGCCAGCAGCCCCTCAGGGGGTATGAGAAACACCATATATTTT.

J is TRBJ2-5 and V is TRBV6-2 or TRBV6-3; perhaps TRBD2 as D (6 bases). This CDR3 comprises 17 residues. V shed 2 bases and J shed 1 base, with 17 bases lying between them. Looked up from germline, CDR1 is MNHEY and CDR2 is SVGEGT. The CDR3 protein is CASSYGAGRALQETQYF. CDR3 nucleotide sequence: TGTGCCAGCAGTTACGGTGCGGGGCGTGCCCTCCAAGAGACCCAGTACTTC.

This clonotype has more than one count but fewer than ten. The V and J genes are TRBV28 and TRBJ1-1; D perhaps matches TRBD1 (5 bases). Germline lookup yields CDR1 MDHEN and CDR2 SYDVKM. The V end lost 6 bases, the J end lost 5 bases, and 13 bases lay between the germline ends. The CDR3 is 13 residues long. The CDR3 loop reads CASRETVSTEAFF. DNA of the CDR3: TGTGCCAGCAGGGAGACAGTATCGACTGAAGCTTTCTTT.

This chain links TRBV7-9 with TRBJ2-1; 9 nucleotides line up with TRBD2. The length of the CDR3 is 16 residues. The junction had 8 bases not matched to a gene; V was cut back by 5 bases and J by 3 bases. Germline-derived CDR1 and CDR2 are SEHNR and FQNEAQ (reference sequence). DNA of the CDR3: TGTGCCAGCAGCCAGATTCTAGCGGGACGCTACAATGAGCAGTTCTTC. Its translation is CASSQILAGRYNEQFF. The full variable domain, in which reference TRBV7-9 and TRBJ2-1 provide the parts outside the CDR3, is DTGVSQNPRHKITKRGQNVTFRCDPISEHNRLYWYRQTLGQGPEFLTYFQNEAQLEKSRLLSDRFSAERPKGSFSTLEIQRTEQGDSAMYLCASSQILAGRYNEQFFGPGTRLTVL.

The rearrangement joins TRBV11-2 to TRBJ1-6, with D tentatively TRBD1 (5 bases). Trimming stripped 5 bases from V and 0 bases from J, with 14 bases between. CDR1 and CDR2 (germline): SGHAT, FQNNGV. CDR3 size: 17 residues. The DNA of the CDR3 is TGTGCCAGCAGCCGGGGAAAAGGGGACTCCTATAATTCACCCCTCCACTTT. Translated: CASSRGKGDSYNSPLHF.

This clonotype has a count of ten or more. The J gene is TRBJ1-1, the V gene TRBV7-2; D unresolved. CDR1 SGHTA and CDR2 FQGNSA come from the germline V gene. V was cut by 5 bases and J by 5 bases, with 15 bases left in between. The CDR3 is made up of 14 amino acids. CDR3: CASSPHEIGTEAFF. For the CDR3, the DNA is TGTGCCAGCAGCCCCCACGAGATCGGGACTGAAGCTTTCTTT.

This clonotype was detected many times. The rearrangement uses TRBV25-1 and TRBJ1-1; D not certain. The CDR3 extends over 15 amino acids. Between the trimmed V and J ends, which lost 4 bases and 0 bases, there was a span of 12 bases. Per germline, CDR1 MGHDK and CDR2 SYGVNS. The CDR3 DNA follows: TGTGCCAGCAGTGCTGGGAACAGAATGAACACTGAAGCTTTCTTT. This encodes CASSAGNRMNTEAFF. The whole variable domain, filled in from reference TRBV25-1 and TRBJ1-1, reads EADIYQTPRYLVIGTGKKITLECSQTMGHDKMYWYQQDPGMELHLIHYSYGVNSTEKGDLSSESTVSRIRTEHFPLTLESARPSHTSQYLCASSAGNRMNTEAFFGQGTRLTVV.